These 16 T cell receptor beta chains were sequenced from one sample in a study of shared clonotypes between healthy human individuals. Libraries were prepared by immunoSEQ multiplex PCR; TCRdb keeps only in-frame clonotypes and omits some of them. The repertoire holds hundreds of thousands of clones, with just over 90% as singletons. The naive CD8 fraction comprised CD45RO-negative cells positively selected for CCR7 and excluded terminally differentiated effector memory CD45RA+ cells. The material sequenced was naive CD8+ T cells sorted from blood. These receptor sequences come from a man under 40 in good health.

The rearrangement joins TRBV2 to TRBJ2-5, with TRBD2 as a possible D gene (5 bases). The CDR3 totals 14 residues. Trimming removed 4 bases at V and 5 bases at J, with 14 bases between. Germline V gives CDR1 SNHLY, CDR2 FYNNEI. CDR3 nucleotides: TGTGCCAGCAGTGGGACTTCTTTCGGGGAGACCCAGTACTTC. It yields the protein CASSGTSFGETQYF.

The rearrangement links TRBV7-9 to TRBJ2-7, with TRBD1 as a possible D gene (6 bases). V gave up 5 bases and J gave up 6 bases, with 23 bases separating them. The CDR3 runs to 16 residues. Per germline, CDR1 SEHNR and CDR2 FQNEAQ (reference sequence). DNA of the CDR3: TGTGCCAGCAGCCTCGCGAGGGACATTTATTTGGTCGAGCAGTACTTC. It is translated as CASSLARDIYLVEQYF.

V usage is TRBV19 and J usage is TRBJ2-7; 9 bases are shared with TRBD1. CDR1 is LNHDA, CDR2 SQIVND, per germline (reference sequence). J gave up 2 bases and V 1 base, and 3 bases lay outside the gene matches. The CDR3 runs to 15 residues. The DNA for the CDR3 is TGTGCCAGTAGTATAGTCGGGACAGGGACCTACGAGCAGTACTTC. It encodes CASSIVGTGTYEQYF. The full variable domain, in which reference TRBV19 and TRBJ2-7 provide the parts outside the CDR3, is DGGITQSPKYLFRKEGQNVTLSCEQNLNHDAMYWYRQDPGQGLRLIYYSQIVNDFQKGDIAEGYSVSREKKESFPLTVTSAQKNPTAFYLCASSIVGTGTYEQYFGPGTRLTVT.

V usage is TRBV11-2 and J usage is TRBJ2-3; 9 bases match TRBD1. There are 16 residues in the CDR3. V lost 2 bases and J lost 3; bases outside the gene matches: 6. Germline-derived CDR1 and CDR2 are SGHAT and FQNNGV. The CDR3 DNA reads TGTGCCAGCAGCTTAAGGACAGGGGAGTGGACAGATACGCAGTATTTT. Encoded protein: CASSLRTGEWTDTQYF. Filled out from reference TRBV11-2 and TRBJ2-3, the complete variable domain reads EAGVAQSPRYKIIEKRQSVAFWCNPISGHATLYWYQQILGQGPKLLIQFQNNGVVDDSQLPKDRFSAERLKGVDSTLKIQPAKLEDSAVYLCASSLRTGEWTDTQYFGPGTRLTVL.

This clone was seen only once. The chain joins TRBV19 to TRBJ2-1, with a possible D match to TRBD2 (6 bases). Trimming took off 4 bases at V and 6 bases at J, with 13 bases between the two ends. Germline assignment: CDR1 LNHDA and CDR2 SQIVND (reference sequence). The CDR3 runs to 14 residues. The CDR3 reads CASSTWTGVNEQFF. The CDR3 DNA reads TGTGCCAGTAGTACGTGGACGGGGGTCAATGAGCAGTTCTTC.

The gene calls are TRBV4-1 and TRBJ2-7; possible D gene TRBD2, 5 bases. Germline-derived CDR1 and CDR2 are MGHRA and YSYEKL. V was trimmed by 5 bases and J by 4 bases, leaving 15 bases between them. CDR3 size: 14 residues. CDR3 bases: TGCGCCAGCAGCTCCGGACCCCCGGGATACGAGCAGTACTTC. Translation gives CASSSGPPGYEQYF.

The V call is TRBV10-1, the J call TRBJ2-1, with TRBD2 matching over 12 bases. Germline-derived CDR1 and CDR2 are WNHNN and SYGVQD (reference sequence). CDR3 length equals 14 residues. Germline trimming cut 3 bases from V and 7 bases from J; bases unmatched to any gene: 1. CDR3 protein: CASSETSGRNEQFF. The CDR3 nucleotides read TGCGCCAGCAGTGAAACTAGCGGGAGGAATGAGCAGTTCTTC.

This sequence joins TRBV11-3 and TRBJ2-1, with a possible D match to TRBD1 (5 bases). CDR1 and CDR2 (germline): SGHNT, YENEEA. This CDR3 has 16 amino acids. V lost 4 bases to trimming and J lost 8 bases, with 21 bases between them. For the CDR3, the DNA is TGTGCCAGCAGCTCCCATCGGCAGGGAAGTTACGATGAGCAGTTCTTC. It yields the protein CASSSHRQGSYDEQFF.

The V gene is TRBV18, the J gene TRBJ2-1, with D uncertain. Trimming removed 3 bases at V and 6 bases at J, with 15 bases between. The CDR3 is 15 amino acids. Germline loops: CDR1 KGHSH, CDR2 LQKENI. The CDR3 DNA sequence: TGTGCCAGCTCACCGTGGCGTATCTCGGGCAATGAGCAGTTCTTC. This sequence encodes CASSPWRISGNEQFF.

J is TRBJ1-1 and V is TRBV4-1; perhaps TRBD1 as D (5 bases). Germline CDR1 and CDR2: MGHRA and YSYEKL. Trimming left V 3 bases short and J 3 bases short, with 11 bases between. CDR3 length: 14 residues. In DNA form, the CDR3 reads TGCGCCAGCAGCCATATAGGGGTGGACACTGAAGCTTTCTTT. Translation: CASSHIGVDTEAFF.

Note on this clone: An end of the junction does not agree with germline; a read error may underlie this. CDR3 sequence reads: CASSTFGAASYNEQFF. In DNA form, the CDR3 reads TGTGCTAGCAGCACTTTTGGGGCCGCCTCCTACAATGAGCAGTTCTTC. This chain links TRBV7-7 with TRBJ2-1, with D possibly TRBD1 on 5 matching bases. CDR1 and CDR2 (germline): SSHAT, FNYEAQ (reference sequence). The CDR3 covers 16 residues.

The chain joins TRBV5-1 to TRBJ2-1; 9 positions match TRBD2. This CDR3 spans 16 amino acids. J gave up 6 bases and V 5 bases, and 12 bases lay outside the gene matches. Germline CDR1 is SGHRS and CDR2 is YFSETQ. This chain's CDR3 is CASSPSGLAGPNEQFF. As DNA, the CDR3 is TGCGCCAGCAGTCCCTCGGGCCTAGCGGGACCCAATGAGCAGTTCTTC.

The rearrangement joins TRBV4-2 to TRBJ1-2, with 8 positions matching TRBD1. This CDR3 region has 14 residues. Losses at the gene ends were 3 bases for V and 11 bases for J; bases not matched to a gene: 11. CDR1 and CDR2 from the germline V gene are LGHNA and YNFKEQ. The CDR3 region has the DNA TGTGCCAGCAGCCATCCGGGACAGGCGGATATTTACACCTTC. Translated: CASSHPGQADIYTF.

The rearrangement links TRBV27 to TRBJ2-7, with D possibly called TRBD1 or TRBD2 (6 bases each). The CDR3 is 14 amino acids. V was pared by 6 bases and J by 3 bases, with 15 bases between. CDR1 and CDR2 (germline): MNHEY, SMNVEV (reference sequence). Here the CDR3 reads CASRFGGPGYEQYF. The CDR3 coding sequence is TGTGCCAGCAGATTTGGGGGGCCGGGCTACGAGCAGTACTTC.

In regard to this clone: Other DNA sequences from this sample encode an identical CDR3 as well. The V and J genes are TRBV28 and TRBJ2-7; D is unclear. Germline loops: CDR1 MDHEN, CDR2 SYDVKM. The CDR3 length is 10 residues. V shed 3 bases and J shed 6 bases, with 3 bases lying between them. The CDR3 coding sequence is TGTGCCAGCAGTTTCCGCGAGCAGTACTTC. This codes for CASSFREQYF.

V gene TRBV27 combines with J gene TRBJ2-1; maybe TRBD2 (5 bases). The germline gives CDR1 MNHEY, CDR2 SMNVEV (reference sequence). V was cut by 2 bases and J by 10 bases, with 18 bases left in between. The CDR3 runs to 15 residues. The CDR3 nucleotides read TGTGCCAGCAGTTTAGACGAGGGAGCGGTCAAGGAGCAGTTCTTC. It translates to CASSLDEGAVKEQFF.